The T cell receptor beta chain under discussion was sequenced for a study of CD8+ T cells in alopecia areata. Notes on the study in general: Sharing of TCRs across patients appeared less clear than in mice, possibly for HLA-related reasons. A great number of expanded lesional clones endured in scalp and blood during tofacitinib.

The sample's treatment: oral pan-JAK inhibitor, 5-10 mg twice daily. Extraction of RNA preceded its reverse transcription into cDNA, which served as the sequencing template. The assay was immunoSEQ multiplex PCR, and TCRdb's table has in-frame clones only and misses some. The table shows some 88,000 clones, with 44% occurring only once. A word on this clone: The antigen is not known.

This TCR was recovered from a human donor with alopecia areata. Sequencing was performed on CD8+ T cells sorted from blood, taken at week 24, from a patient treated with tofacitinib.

The CDR3 is CASSAPTAVLMNTEAFF. The CDR3 nucleotides read TGTGCCAGCAGTGCTCCCACAGCCGTCCTCATGAACACTGAAGCTTTCTTT. The rearrangement uses TRBV6-1 and TRBJ1-1; no clear D. Germline V gives CDR1 MNHNS, CDR2 SASEGT. Trimming took off 4 bases at V and 0 bases at J, with 18 bases between the two ends. The CDR3 length is 17 residues.